This TCR beta chain was identified during a study of cytomegalovirus exposure and HLA in healthy donors. Overall study: Earlier, 200 million or so T cells were analyzed, and around 100 million unique TCR beta sequences were found among them. The Caucasian-associated ancestry cluster held 65% to 90% of 300 to 500 genotyped donors.

PCR used 60 Vbeta primers and 13 Jbeta primers. Sequencing used immunoSEQ multiplex PCR; TCRdb keeps in-frame clones, though not all of them. The table has about 160,000 clones, 65% to 85% seen once; the top ten hold more than 1.2%. V lost 5 bases to trimming and J lost 6 bases, with 16 bases between them. CDR1 SSHAT and CDR2 FNYEAQ come from the germline V gene (reference sequence). The length of the CDR3 is 14 residues. Participants comprised healthy donors of bone marrow. Unrecorded immune exposure was likely among donors, who were nominally healthy when sampled. The J gene is TRBJ1-1, the V gene TRBV7-7, with D possibly matching TRBD1 (5 bases). The receptor's source is a man between 60 and 75 years old in good health and CMV-seronegative. Specimen: PBMCs. For the CDR3, the DNA is TGTGCCAGCAGCCCGGTGGGGGGAGGGCCTGAAGCTTTCTTT. Its translation: CASSPVGGGPEAFF. The variable domain in full, with the rest retrieved from reference TRBV7-7 and TRBJ1-1, is GAGVSQSPRYKVTKRGQDVTLRCDPISSHATLYWYQQALGQGPEFLTYFNYEAQPDKSGLPSDRFSAERPEGSISTLTIQRTEQRDSAMYRCASSPVGGGPEAFFGQGTRLTVV.